This entry lists 18 T cell receptor beta chains sequenced from one sample in a study of beta chain features in type 1 diabetes. Points from the study as a whole: The study found moderately but significantly shorter TCRB CDR3s in all four CD4+ subsets of Type 1 diabetes patients.

Their recognized antigens are unknown. Reverse transcribing all isolated RNA meant expressed TCRB transcripts were sequenced. Data came from immunoSEQ multiplex PCR; TCRdb stores just in-frame clones and leaves some out. The data contain some 660,000 clones, over 12% of them seen just once; the ten biggest clones take up approximately 0.039%. Input material: naive CD4+ T cells from blood. Receptor source: a man aged 18 to 35 with type 1 diabetes.

This clone was found a few times. The chain carries TRBV28 and TRBJ2-1; 7 bases line up with TRBD1. J was trimmed by 6 bases and V by 5 bases; bases with no gene match: 7. CDR3 length equals 14 residues. CDR1 and CDR2 (germline): MDHEN, SYDVKM. The CDR3, as DNA: TGTGCCAGCAGTATTCCGGACAGGAGCAATGAGCAGTTCTTC. It yields the protein CASSIPDRSNEQFF.

The chain carries TRBV4-2 and TRBJ2-2; 7 bases map to TRBD1. The V segment lost 5 bases and the J segment 6 bases; nucleotides outside the gene matches: 9. The CDR3 totals 15 residues. Germline V CDR1 and CDR2: LGHNA, YNFKEQ. The chain's CDR3 is CASSLSGGRAGELFF. As DNA, the CDR3 is TGTGCCAGCAGCTTATCAGGGGGTAGGGCCGGGGAGCTGTTTTTT.

This clone has just a few counts. The V gene is TRBV2, the J gene TRBJ2-3; no reliable D call. From germline, CDR1 is SNHLY and CDR2 FYNNEI. V dropped 7 bases and J dropped 1 base, with 6 bases sitting between them. CDR3 length: 12 residues. The CDR3: CASKERTDTQYF. CDR3 coding DNA: TGTGCCAGCAAGGAGCGCACAGATACGCAGTATTTT.

The chain is built from TRBV5-4 and TRBJ2-1; possible D gene TRBD2, 5 bases. CDR1 and CDR2 (germline): SGHNT, YYREEE (reference sequence). The CDR3 is 14 residues long. Trimming removed 4 bases at V and 10 bases at J, with 18 bases between. Here the CDR3 reads CASSLVGSRQEQFF. The CDR3 region has the DNA TGTGCCAGCAGCCTCGTGGGGAGCCGGCAGGAGCAGTTCTTC.

The chain joins TRBV28 to TRBJ1-2; 7 bases fit TRBD1. Germline V gene data show CDR1 as MDHEN and CDR2 as SYDVKM. With V trimmed by 3 bases and J by 6 bases, 7 bases remained unmatched. The CDR3 contains 14 residues. CDR3 region: CASSFRDRVNGYTF. The CDR3 coding sequence is TGTGCCAGCAGTTTCCGCGACAGGGTCAATGGCTACACCTTC.

The table lists this clone with a few counts. V and J are TRBV5-4 and TRBJ2-3, with D possibly TRBD2 on 6 matching bases. The CDR3 consists of 16 residues. V lost 3 bases to trimming and J lost 6 bases, with 20 bases between them. Germline V gives CDR1 SGHNT, CDR2 YYREEE (reference sequence). CDR3 DNA sequence: TGTGCCAGCAGCTATGGAATCTCCGGGGGAATGGATACGCAGTATTTT. Protein product: CASSYGISGGMDTQYF.

This chain uses TRBV29-1 with TRBJ2-7; 10 nucleotides line up with TRBD2. With V trimmed by 4 bases and J by 2 bases, 5 bases remained unmatched. Germline V gene data show CDR1 as SQVTM and CDR2 as ANQGSEA. The CDR3 has 14 amino acids. CDR3: CSVAGAGGPYEQYF. DNA of the CDR3: TGCAGCGTTGCGGGAGCGGGGGGGCCCTACGAGCAGTACTTC.

The chain combines TRBV7-9 with TRBJ2-3; D uncertain. This CDR3 is built from 13 residues. Germline loops: CDR1 SEHNR, CDR2 FQNEAQ (reference sequence). Trimming removed 2 bases from V and 6 bases from J, with 9 bases in between. This CDR3 is CASSLSLGDTQYF. CDR3 DNA sequence: TGTGCCAGCAGCTTAAGTTTAGGGGATACGCAGTATTTT.

This clone was detected only a few times. V is TRBV11-3 and J is TRBJ2-5; perhaps TRBD2 as D (5 bases). CDR1 SGHNT and CDR2 YENEEA come from the germline V gene. The CDR3 has 18 residues. V lost 0 bases and J 6 bases, leaving 23 bases between the germline ends. Written as DNA, the CDR3 is TGTGCCAGCAGCTTAGACCGTATTCGAAGGTCGCCGGGGAAGACCCAGTACTTC. Translating gives CASSLDRIRRSPGKTQYF.

A few counts support this clone. The genes are TRBV7-2 and TRBJ2-3; D possibly corresponds to TRBD1 (5 bases). This CDR3 contains 14 residues. Germline V gives CDR1 SGHTA, CDR2 FQGNSA. V was shortened by 5 bases and J by 5 bases, with 14 bases between the two germline ends. CDR3 sequence (DNA): TGTGCCAGCAGCCAGACGACAGCCGGAGATACGCAGTATTTT. It translates to CASSQTTAGDTQYF.

This clone appeared a few times. This chain joins TRBV2 and TRBJ1-2; D is unresolved. Trimming took off 6 bases at V and 5 bases at J, with 7 bases between the two ends. CDR1 is SNHLY, CDR2 FYNNEI, per germline. The CDR3 spans 11 residues. CDR3 protein: CASREAYGYTF. CDR3 coding DNA: TGTGCCAGCAGGGAGGCGTATGGCTACACCTTC.

The rearrangement links TRBV14 to TRBJ2-7, with D uncertain. Germline CDR1 and CDR2: SGHDN and FVKESK. This CDR3 has 11 amino acids. V was pared by 2 bases and J by 7 bases, with 6 bases between. The CDR3 reads CASSQSGEQYF. For the CDR3, the DNA is TGTGCCAGCAGCCAATCCGGGGAGCAGTACTTC.

This clone has more than one count but fewer than ten. This sample also contains other DNA sequences that code for the same CDR3. The chain couples TRBV5-6 to TRBJ2-7; D is unclear. The germline V and J ends were trimmed by 2 bases and 1 base, with 10 bases remaining between them. CDR1 is SGHDT, CDR2 YYEEEE, per germline. CDR3 length equals 14 residues. The CDR3 DNA reads as TGTGCCAGCAGCTTTAGAAGGGTTTCCTACGAGCAGTACTTC. It translates to CASSFRRVSYEQYF.

This clone was recorded a few times. The DNA for the CDR3 is TGCAGCGTTACTAGAGGGACACACGAGCAGTACTTC. It encodes CSVTRGTHEQYF. The V call is TRBV29-1, the J call TRBJ2-7, with D tentatively TRBD1 (6 bases). Trimming shortened V by 5 bases and J by 5 bases, and 13 bases separated the two germline ends. CDR3 length: 12 amino acids. CDR1 is SQVTM and CDR2 is ANQGSEA in the germline V gene.

This clone was seen many times. This chain links TRBV10-3 with TRBJ2-7; possibly TRBD1 for D (5 bases). The CDR3 extends over 13 amino acids. Germline loops: CDR1 ENHRY, CDR2 SYGVKD. The V end was cut by 0 bases, the J end by 9 bases, with 12 bases between. CDR3 nucleotides: TGTGCCATCAGTGAGTCGGGGCGGATTTCGCAGTACTTC. This gives the protein CAISESGRISQYF.

The chain couples TRBV29-1 to TRBJ1-1; D call uncertain. The V end was cut by 4 bases, the J end by 6 bases, with 18 bases between. CDR1 and CDR2 from the germline V gene are SQVTM and ANQGSEA. The CDR3 extends over 14 amino acids. As DNA, the CDR3 is TGCAGCGTTGCCCCCAGGTGGGGTGACCCTGAAGCTTTCTTT. The encoded protein is CSVAPRWGDPEAFF.

The rearrangement uses TRBV7-2 and TRBJ2-2; unclear D gene. Trimming removed 7 bases at V and 6 bases at J, with 12 bases between. This CDR3 is built from 13 residues. In germline, CDR1 is SGHTA, CDR2 FQGNSA. This chain's CDR3 is CASTERVAGELFF. For the CDR3, the DNA is TGTGCCAGCACCGAAAGGGTAGCCGGGGAGCTGTTTTTT.

This chain uses TRBV30 with TRBJ1-6, with D possibly being TRBD1 (6 bases). Trimming shortened V by 0 bases and J by 3 bases, and 12 bases separated the two germline ends. The CDR3 runs to 16 residues. Germline CDR1 and CDR2: GTSNPN and SVGIG (reference sequence). The CDR3 reads CAWSVPGALYNSPLHF. The CDR3 DNA is TGTGCCTGGAGTGTGCCGGGGGCTCTCTATAATTCACCCCTCCACTTT.